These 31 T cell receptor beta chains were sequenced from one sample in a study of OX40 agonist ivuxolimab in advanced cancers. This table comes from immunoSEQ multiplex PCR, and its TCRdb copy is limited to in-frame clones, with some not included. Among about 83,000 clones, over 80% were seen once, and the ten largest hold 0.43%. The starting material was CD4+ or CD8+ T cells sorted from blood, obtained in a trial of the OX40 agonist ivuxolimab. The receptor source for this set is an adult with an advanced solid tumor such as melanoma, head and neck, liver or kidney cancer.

The DNA for the CDR3 is TGTGCCAGTAGTATTACAGGGACGGCAGATACGCAGTATTTT. Protein: CASSITGTADTQYF. The V call is TRBV19, the J call TRBJ2-3; the D gene is possibly TRBD1 (6 bases). The V end lost 3 bases, the J end lost 4 bases, and 11 bases lay between the germline ends. CDR3 length: 14 amino acids. Germline CDR1 reads LNHDA; CDR2 reads SQIVND (reference sequence).

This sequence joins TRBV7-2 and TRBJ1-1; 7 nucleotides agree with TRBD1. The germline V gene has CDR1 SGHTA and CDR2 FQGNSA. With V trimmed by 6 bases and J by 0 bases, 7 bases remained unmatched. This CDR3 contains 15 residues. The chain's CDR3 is CASRIAGGVNTEAFF. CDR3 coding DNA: TGTGCCAGCAGGATAGCAGGGGGGGTGAACACTGAAGCTTTCTTT.

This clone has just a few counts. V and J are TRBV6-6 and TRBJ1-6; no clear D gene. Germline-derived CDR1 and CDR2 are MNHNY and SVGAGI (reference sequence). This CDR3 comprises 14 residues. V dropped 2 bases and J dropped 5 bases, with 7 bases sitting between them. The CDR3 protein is CASSYRGDNSPLHF. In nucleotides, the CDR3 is TGTGCCAGCAGTTACCGCGGGGATAATTCACCCCTCCACTTT.

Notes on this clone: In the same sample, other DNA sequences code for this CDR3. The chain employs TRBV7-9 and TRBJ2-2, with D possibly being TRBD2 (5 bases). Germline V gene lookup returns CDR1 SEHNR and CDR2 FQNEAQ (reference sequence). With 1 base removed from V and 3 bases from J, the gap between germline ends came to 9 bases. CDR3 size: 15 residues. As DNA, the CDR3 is TGTGCCAGCAGCTTAGGTCAGGAGGACACCGGGGAGCTGTTTTTT. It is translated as CASSLGQEDTGELFF.

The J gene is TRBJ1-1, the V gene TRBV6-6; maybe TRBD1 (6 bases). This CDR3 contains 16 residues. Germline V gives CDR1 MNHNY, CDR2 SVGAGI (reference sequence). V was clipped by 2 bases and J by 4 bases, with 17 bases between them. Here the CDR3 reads CASSYASTGAATEAFF. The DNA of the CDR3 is TGTGCCAGCAGTTACGCCAGCACGGGGGCAGCCACTGAAGCTTTCTTT.

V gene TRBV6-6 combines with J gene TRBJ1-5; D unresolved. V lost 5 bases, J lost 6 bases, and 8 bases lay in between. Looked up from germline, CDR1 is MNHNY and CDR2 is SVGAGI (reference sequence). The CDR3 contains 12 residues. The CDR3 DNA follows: TGTGCCAGCAGTAAAGAGGGTCAGCCCCAGCATTTT. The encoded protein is CASSKEGQPQHF.

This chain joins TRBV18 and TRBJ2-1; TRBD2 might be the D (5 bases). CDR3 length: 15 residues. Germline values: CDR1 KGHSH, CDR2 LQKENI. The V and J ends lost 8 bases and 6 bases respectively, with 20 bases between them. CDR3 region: CASKLDLSSSNEQFF. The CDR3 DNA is TGTGCCAGCAAACTAGATCTTTCGTCCAGCAATGAGCAGTTCTTC.

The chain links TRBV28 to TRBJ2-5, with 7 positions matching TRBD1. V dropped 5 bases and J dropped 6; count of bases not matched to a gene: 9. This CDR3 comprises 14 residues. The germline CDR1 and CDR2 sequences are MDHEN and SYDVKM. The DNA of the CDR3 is TGTGCCAGCAGTACCTACAGGGGTGGAAAGACCCAGTACTTC. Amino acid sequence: CASSTYRGGKTQYF.

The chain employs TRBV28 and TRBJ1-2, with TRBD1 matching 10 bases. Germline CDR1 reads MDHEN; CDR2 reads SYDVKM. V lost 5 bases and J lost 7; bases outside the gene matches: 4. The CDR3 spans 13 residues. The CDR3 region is CASSPGTGAGYTF. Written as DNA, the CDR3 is TGTGCCAGCAGTCCCGGGACAGGGGCTGGCTACACCTTC.

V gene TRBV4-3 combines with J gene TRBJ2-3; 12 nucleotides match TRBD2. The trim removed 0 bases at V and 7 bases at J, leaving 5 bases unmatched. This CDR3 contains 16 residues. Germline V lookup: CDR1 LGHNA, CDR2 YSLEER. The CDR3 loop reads CASSQEPSGGANTQYF. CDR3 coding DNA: TGCGCCAGCAGCCAAGAGCCTAGCGGGGGGGCGAATACGCAGTATTTT.

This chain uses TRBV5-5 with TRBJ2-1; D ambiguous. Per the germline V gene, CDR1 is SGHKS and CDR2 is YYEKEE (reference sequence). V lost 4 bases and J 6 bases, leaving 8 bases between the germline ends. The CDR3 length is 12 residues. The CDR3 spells CASSPQPNEQFF. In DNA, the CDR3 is TGTGCCAGCAGCCCACAGCCCAATGAGCAGTTCTTC.

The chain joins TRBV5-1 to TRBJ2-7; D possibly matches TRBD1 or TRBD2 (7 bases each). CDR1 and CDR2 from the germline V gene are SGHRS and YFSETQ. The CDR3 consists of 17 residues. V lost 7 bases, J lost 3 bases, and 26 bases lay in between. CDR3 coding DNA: TGCGCCAGCGCAGAGGGGGCGACGGGGACTACGCGCTACGAGCAGTACTTC. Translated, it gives CASAEGATGTTRYEQYF.

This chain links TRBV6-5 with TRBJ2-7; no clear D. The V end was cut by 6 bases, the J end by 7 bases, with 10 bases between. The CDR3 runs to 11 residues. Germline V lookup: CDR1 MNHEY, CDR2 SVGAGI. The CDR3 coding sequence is TGTGCCAGCAGGGCGCCTGGAGAGCAGTACTTC. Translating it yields CASRAPGEQYF.

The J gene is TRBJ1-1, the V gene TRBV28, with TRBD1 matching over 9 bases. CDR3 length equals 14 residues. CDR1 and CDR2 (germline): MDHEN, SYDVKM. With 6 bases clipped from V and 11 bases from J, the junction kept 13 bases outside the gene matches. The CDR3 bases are TGTGCCAGCAGCTACACCGGGACAGGGACATGGGCTTTCTTT. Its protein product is CASSYTGTGTWAFF. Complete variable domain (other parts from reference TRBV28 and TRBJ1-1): DVKVTQSSRYLVKRTGEKVFLECVQDMDHENMFWYRQDPGLGLRLIYFSYDVKMKEKGDIPEGYSVSREKKERFSLILESASTNQTSMYLCASSYTGTGTWAFFGQGTRLTVV.

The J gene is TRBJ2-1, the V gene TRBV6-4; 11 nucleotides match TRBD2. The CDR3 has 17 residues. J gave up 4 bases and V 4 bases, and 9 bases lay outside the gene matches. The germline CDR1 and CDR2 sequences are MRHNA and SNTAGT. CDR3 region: CASSVQGVAGGYNEQFF. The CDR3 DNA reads TGTGCCAGCAGTGTACAGGGAGTAGCGGGAGGGTACAATGAGCAGTTCTTC.

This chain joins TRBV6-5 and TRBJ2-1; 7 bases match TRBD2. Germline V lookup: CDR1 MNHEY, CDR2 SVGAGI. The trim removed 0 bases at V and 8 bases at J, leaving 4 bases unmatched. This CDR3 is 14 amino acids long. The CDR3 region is CASSYSKGGDEQFF. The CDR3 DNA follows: TGTGCCAGCAGTTACTCGAAGGGAGGGGATGAGCAGTTCTTC.

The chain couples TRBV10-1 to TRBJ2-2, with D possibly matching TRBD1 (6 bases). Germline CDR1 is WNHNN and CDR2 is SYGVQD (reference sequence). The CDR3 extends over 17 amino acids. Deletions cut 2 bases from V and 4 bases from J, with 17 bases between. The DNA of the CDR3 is TGCGCCAGCAGTGAGGTAACCCCGGGACAATTCACCGGGGAGCTGTTTTTT. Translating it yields CASSEVTPGQFTGELFF.

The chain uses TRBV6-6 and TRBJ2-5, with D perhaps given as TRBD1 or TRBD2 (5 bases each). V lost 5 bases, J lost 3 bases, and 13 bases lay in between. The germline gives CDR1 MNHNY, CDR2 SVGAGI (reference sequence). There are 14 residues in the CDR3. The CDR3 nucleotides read TGTGCCAGCAGTCCCTTCGGGACCAAAGAGACCCAGTACTTC. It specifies CASSPFGTKETQYF.

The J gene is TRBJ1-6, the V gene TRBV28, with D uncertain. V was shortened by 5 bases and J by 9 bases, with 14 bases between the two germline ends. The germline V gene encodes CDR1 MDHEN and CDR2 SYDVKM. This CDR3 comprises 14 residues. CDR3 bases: TGTGCCAGCAGTCCTTTAGAACAGCGTTCACCCCTCCACTTT. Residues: CASSPLEQRSPLHF.

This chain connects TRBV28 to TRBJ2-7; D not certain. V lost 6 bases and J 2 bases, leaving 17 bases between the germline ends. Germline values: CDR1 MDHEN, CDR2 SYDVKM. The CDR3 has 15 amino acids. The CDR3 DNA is TGTGCCAGCAGAGCCCCCGGAGCGAGCCCCTACGAGCAGTACTTC. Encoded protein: CASRAPGASPYEQYF.

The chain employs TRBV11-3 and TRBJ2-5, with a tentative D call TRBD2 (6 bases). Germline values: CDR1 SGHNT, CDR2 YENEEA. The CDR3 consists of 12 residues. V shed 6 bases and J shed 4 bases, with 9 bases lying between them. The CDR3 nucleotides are TGTGCCAGCAGAAAGGAGGGAGAGACCCAGTACTTC. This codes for CASRKEGETQYF.

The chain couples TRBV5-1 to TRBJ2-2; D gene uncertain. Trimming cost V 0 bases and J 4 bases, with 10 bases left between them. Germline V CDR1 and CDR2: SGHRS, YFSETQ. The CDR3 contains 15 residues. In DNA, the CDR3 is TGCGCCAGCAGCTTGGGACTCAGAGGCACCGGGGAGCTGTTTTTT. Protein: CASSLGLRGTGELFF.

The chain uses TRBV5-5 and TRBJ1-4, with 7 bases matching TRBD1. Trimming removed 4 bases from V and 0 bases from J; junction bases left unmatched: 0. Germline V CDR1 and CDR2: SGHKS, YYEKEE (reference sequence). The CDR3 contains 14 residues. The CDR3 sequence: CASSTGATNEKLFF. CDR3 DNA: TGTGCCAGCAGCACAGGGGCAACTAATGAAAAACTGTTTTTT.

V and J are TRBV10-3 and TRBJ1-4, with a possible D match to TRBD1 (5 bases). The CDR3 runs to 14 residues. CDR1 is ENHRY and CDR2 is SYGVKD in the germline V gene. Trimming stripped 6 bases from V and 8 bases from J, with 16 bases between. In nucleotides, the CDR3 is TGTGCCATCAGCGGGACGGCCGCGGGGGAAAAACTGTTTTTT. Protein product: CAISGTAAGEKLFF.

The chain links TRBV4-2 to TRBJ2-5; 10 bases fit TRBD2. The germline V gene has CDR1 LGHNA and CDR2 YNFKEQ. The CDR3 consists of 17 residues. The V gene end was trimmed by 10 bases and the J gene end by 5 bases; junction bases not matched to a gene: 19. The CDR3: CAIPQGNSGGSSETQYF. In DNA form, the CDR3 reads TGTGCCATCCCCCAAGGGAATAGCGGGGGGAGTAGCGAGACCCAGTACTTC.

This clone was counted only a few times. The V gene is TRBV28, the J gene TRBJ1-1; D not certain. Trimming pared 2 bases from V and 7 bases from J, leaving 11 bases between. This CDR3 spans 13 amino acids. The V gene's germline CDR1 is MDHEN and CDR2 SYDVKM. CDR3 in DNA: TGTGCCAGCAGTTTAAAGGAGGCAGGTGAAGCTTTCTTT. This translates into CASSLKEAGEAFF.

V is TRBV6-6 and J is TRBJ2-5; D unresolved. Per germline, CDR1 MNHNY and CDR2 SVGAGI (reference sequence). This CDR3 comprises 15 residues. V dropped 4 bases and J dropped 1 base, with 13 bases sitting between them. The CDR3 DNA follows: TGTGCCAGCAGTTCGCCGAGGTCCTCCCAAGAGACCCAGTACTTC. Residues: CASSSPRSSQETQYF.

The CDR3 region has the DNA TGTGCCAGCAGTTTAGGTTATGGGGGAGATGGCTACACCTTC. This translates into CASSLGYGGDGYTF. The rearrangement uses TRBV27 and TRBJ1-2, with D tentatively TRBD1 (5 bases). Trimming removed 2 bases at V and 6 bases at J, with 13 bases between. Germline CDR1 MNHEY, CDR2 SMNVEV (reference sequence). The CDR3 loop spans 14 amino acids.

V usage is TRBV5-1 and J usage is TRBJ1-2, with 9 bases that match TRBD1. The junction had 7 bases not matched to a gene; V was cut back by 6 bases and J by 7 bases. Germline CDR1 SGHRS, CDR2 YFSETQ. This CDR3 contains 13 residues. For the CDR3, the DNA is TGCGCCAGCACCCTAGACAGGGGGGTTGGCTACACCTTC. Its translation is CASTLDRGVGYTF.

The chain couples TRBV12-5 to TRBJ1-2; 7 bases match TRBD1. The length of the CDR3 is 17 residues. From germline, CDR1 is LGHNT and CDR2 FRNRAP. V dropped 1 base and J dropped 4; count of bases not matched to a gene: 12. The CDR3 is CASGLGQGRYDLYGYTF. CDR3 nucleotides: TGTGCTAGTGGTTTGGGACAGGGAAGGTATGATCTCTATGGCTACACCTTC.

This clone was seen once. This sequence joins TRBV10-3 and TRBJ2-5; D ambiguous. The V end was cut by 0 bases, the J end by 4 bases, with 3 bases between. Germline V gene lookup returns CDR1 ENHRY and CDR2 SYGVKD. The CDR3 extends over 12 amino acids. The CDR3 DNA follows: TGTGCCATCAGTGAGTCTTCAGAGACCCAGTACTTC. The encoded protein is CAISESSETQYF.